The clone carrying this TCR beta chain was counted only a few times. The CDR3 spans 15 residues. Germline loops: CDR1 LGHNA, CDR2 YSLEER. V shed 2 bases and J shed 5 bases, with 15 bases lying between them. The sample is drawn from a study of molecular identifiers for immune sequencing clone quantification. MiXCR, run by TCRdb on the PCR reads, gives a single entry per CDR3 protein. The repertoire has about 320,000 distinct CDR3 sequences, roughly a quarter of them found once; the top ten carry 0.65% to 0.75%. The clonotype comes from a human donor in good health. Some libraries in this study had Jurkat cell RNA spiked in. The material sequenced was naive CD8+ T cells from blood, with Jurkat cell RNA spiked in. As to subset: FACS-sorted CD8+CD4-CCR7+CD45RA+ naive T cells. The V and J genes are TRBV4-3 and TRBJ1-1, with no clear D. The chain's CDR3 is CASSQPRIGWTEAFF. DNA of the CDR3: TGCGCCAGCAGCCAACCCCGGATTGGTTGGACTGAAGCTTTCTTT.